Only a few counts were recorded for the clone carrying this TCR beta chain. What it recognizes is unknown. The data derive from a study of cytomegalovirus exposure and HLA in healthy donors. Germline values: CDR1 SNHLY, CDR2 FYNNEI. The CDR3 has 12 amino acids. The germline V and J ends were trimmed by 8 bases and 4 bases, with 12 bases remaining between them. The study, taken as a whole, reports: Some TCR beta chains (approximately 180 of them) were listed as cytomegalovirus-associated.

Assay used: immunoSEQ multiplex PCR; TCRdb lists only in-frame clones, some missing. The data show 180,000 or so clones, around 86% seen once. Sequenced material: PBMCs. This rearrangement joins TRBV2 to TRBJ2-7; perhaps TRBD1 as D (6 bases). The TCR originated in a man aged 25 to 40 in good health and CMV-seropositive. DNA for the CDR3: TGTGCCAGCCGACAGGAGTTATACGAGCAGTACTTC. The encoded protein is CASRQELYEQYF.